This T cell receptor (beta chain) was retrieved from a study of cytomegalovirus exposure and HLA in healthy donors. Overall study: Genotyping showed roughly 81% of a few hundred donors falling in the Caucasian-associated ancestry cluster. Study-level results: In a later analysis, specific HLA alleles were associated with 16,000 or so TCR beta sequences at a 0.05 false discovery rate.

Germline V lookup: CDR1 SGHKS, CDR2 YYEKEE (reference sequence). V lost 0 bases, J lost 0 bases, and 2 bases stayed unmatched. The CDR3 consists of 17 residues. PCR primers comprised 60 Vbeta and 13 Jbeta primers. The data were produced by immunoSEQ multiplex PCR, yet TCRdb's version contains in-frame clones alone and is incomplete. The table shows roughly 140,000 clones, with approximately 80% occurring only once. Concerning this clone itself: Its antigen is not identified.

The chain has TRBV5-5 and TRBJ2-6; 8 positions agree with TRBD1. The receptor was isolated from a boy younger than 10 in good health and CMV-seronegative. Specimen: PBMCs. CDR3 bases: TGTGCCAGCAGCTTGGGGACAGGGTCCTCTGGGGCCAACGTCCTGACTTTC. This codes for CASSLGTGSSGANVLTF.